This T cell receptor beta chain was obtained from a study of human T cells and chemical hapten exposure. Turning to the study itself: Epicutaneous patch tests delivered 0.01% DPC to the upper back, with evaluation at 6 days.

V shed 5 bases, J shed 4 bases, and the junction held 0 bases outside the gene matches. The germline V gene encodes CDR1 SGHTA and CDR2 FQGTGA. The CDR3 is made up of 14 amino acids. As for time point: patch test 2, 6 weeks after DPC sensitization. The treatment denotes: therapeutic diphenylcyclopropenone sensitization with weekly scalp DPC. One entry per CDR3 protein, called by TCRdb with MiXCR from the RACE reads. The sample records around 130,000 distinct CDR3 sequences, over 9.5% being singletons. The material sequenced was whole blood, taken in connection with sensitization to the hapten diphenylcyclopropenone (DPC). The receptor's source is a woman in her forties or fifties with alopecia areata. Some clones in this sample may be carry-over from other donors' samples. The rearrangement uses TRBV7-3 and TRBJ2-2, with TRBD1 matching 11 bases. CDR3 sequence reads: CASSGQGATGELFF. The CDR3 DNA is TGTGCCAGCAGCGGACAGGGGGCCACCGGGGAGCTGTTTTTT.